Following are 17 T cell receptor beta chains from one sample sequenced in a study of Ad26.COV2.S vaccination and SARS-CoV-2 variants. Specified treatment: around 19 received Ad26.COV2.S at low or high dose, single or two shots; several received placebo; per-sample allocation not given. Sampling happened 63 days after the first vaccine or placebo injection. The protocol was immunoSEQ multiplex PCR, while the TCRdb copy is restricted to in-frame clones and leaves out a portion. The sample yields about 470,000 clones, roughly 91% seen once. The sample in question was peripheral blood, obtained in a trial of Ad26.COV2.S vaccine versus placebo. The source is a person between 18 and 60 years old who received the Ad26.COV2.S COVID-19 vaccine or a placebo.

This chain joins TRBV28 and TRBJ2-2; perhaps TRBD2 as D (6 bases). Germline V gives CDR1 MDHEN, CDR2 SYDVKM. Trimming took off 1 base at V and 2 bases at J, with 17 bases between the two ends. This CDR3 is 18 amino acids long. CDR3 in DNA: TGTGCCAGCAGTTTATTTTCAGGGTTCGGGAGTAACACCGGGGAGCTGTTTTTT. It codes for CASSLFSGFGSNTGELFF.

The chain recombines TRBV5-4 with TRBJ2-3; tentatively, D is TRBD1 (5 bases). Germline CDR1 SGHNT, CDR2 YYREEE (reference sequence). V lost 4 bases and J 4 bases, leaving 19 bases between the germline ends. The CDR3 extends over 16 amino acids. DNA of the CDR3: TGTGCCAGCAGCCGATATAGTCAGGGTAATGCAGATACGCAGTATTTT. Its protein is CASSRYSQGNADTQYF.

The chain uses TRBV28 and TRBJ1-2, with D possibly matching TRBD1 (6 bases). Germline CDR1 and CDR2: MDHEN and SYDVKM. V was clipped by 2 bases and J by 4 bases, with 26 bases between them. The CDR3 runs to 19 residues. Written as DNA, the CDR3 is TGTGCCAGCAGTTTAGATCCCTTACGTGGGGGGCGGCTATTCTATGGCTACACCTTC. This sequence encodes CASSLDPLRGGRLFYGYTF.

The J gene is TRBJ2-1, the V gene TRBV5-1, with a tentative D call TRBD2 (6 bases). The CDR3 is 16 residues long. Looked up from germline, CDR1 is SGHRS and CDR2 is YFSETQ. V dropped 0 bases and J dropped 2 bases, with 12 bases sitting between them. The chain's CDR3 is CASSLVGGYTYNEQFF. DNA of the CDR3: TGCGCCAGCAGCTTGGTCGGGGGTTATACCTACAATGAGCAGTTCTTC.

This chain links TRBV28 with TRBJ2-7, with TRBD2 matching over 11 bases. The CDR3 has 16 amino acids. CDR1 is MDHEN and CDR2 is SYDVKM in the germline V gene. Trimming cost V 1 base and J 2 bases; bases outside gene matches: 4. For the CDR3, the DNA is TGTGCCAGCAGTTTATCCATAGCGGGAGGGCCCTACGAGCAGTACTTC. Its protein is CASSLSIAGGPYEQYF.

The chain combines TRBV5-1 with TRBJ2-3; maybe TRBD2 (5 bases). Trimming removed 5 bases at V and 1 base at J, with 8 bases between. The CDR3 contains 13 residues. The V gene's germline CDR1 is SGHRS and CDR2 YFSETQ. Here the CDR3 DNA reads TGCGCCAGCAGTGGTAGCGGCACAGATACGCAGTATTTT. It specifies CASSGSGTDTQYF.

The gene calls are TRBV9 and TRBJ2-7, with D uncertain. The V gene's germline CDR1 is SGDLS and CDR2 YYNGEE. The CDR3 consists of 14 residues. With 0 bases removed from V and 3 bases from J, the gap between germline ends came to 10 bases. The CDR3 nucleotides read TGTGCCAGCAGCGTAGCACAGTGGAGCTACGAGCAGTACTTC. Protein sequence: CASSVAQWSYEQYF.

This chain joins TRBV19 and TRBJ1-6; weak D call: TRBD1 (5 bases). CDR3 length: 14 amino acids. CDR1 is LNHDA and CDR2 is SQIVND in the germline V gene (reference sequence). Deletions cut 0 bases from V and 7 bases from J, with 7 bases between. This CDR3 reads CASSIDDSNSPLHF. The CDR3 DNA sequence: TGTGCCAGTAGTATAGACGACAGCAATTCACCCCTCCACTTT.

J is TRBJ2-1 and V is TRBV4-3; 7 bases match TRBD2. The V and J ends lost 2 bases and 8 bases, in that order; junction bases with no gene match: 15. The V gene's germline CDR1 is LGHNA and CDR2 YSLEER. The CDR3 consists of 17 residues. CDR3: CASSQTNSASGGDEQFF. The CDR3 coding sequence is TGCGCCAGCAGCCAAACAAACTCGGCTAGCGGCGGGGATGAGCAGTTCTTC.

This chain connects TRBV4-2 to TRBJ2-5; 10 nucleotides line up with TRBD2. V was pared by 0 bases and J by 5 bases, with 18 bases of the junction left unmatched. The length of the CDR3 is 20 residues. Germline V gene sequence: CDR1 LGHNA, CDR2 YNFKEQ. The CDR3 reads CASSQDHAGSIAGGDETQYF. The CDR3 DNA reads TGTGCCAGCAGCCAAGATCATGCGGGTTCGATAGCGGGAGGAGACGAGACCCAGTACTTC.

The rearrangement joins TRBV28 to TRBJ1-1; perhaps TRBD1 as D (6 bases). Germline lookup yields CDR1 MDHEN and CDR2 SYDVKM. V lost 10 bases, J lost 1 base, and 13 bases lay in between. The CDR3 has 13 residues. The CDR3 DNA reads TGTGCCACCACGACAGGTTCGAACACTGAAGCTTTCTTT. Translating gives CATTTGSNTEAFF.

The chain combines TRBV4-3 with TRBJ2-7, with 10 bases matching TRBD2. This CDR3 has 16 amino acids. Germline V gives CDR1 LGHNA, CDR2 YSLEER. V lost 0 bases to trimming and J lost 0 bases; unmatched junction nucleotides: 2. The CDR3 protein is CASSQDPSGSSYEQYF. In DNA, the CDR3 is TGCGCCAGCAGCCAAGATCCTAGCGGGAGCTCCTACGAGCAGTACTTC.

V usage is TRBV6-2 or TRBV6-3 and J usage is TRBJ2-3; TRBD2 matches at 9 bases. J was trimmed by 3 bases and V by 2 bases; bases with no gene match: 6. The CDR3 contains 16 residues. The germline gives CDR1 MNHEY, CDR2 SVGEGT. The CDR3 sequence: CASSYETSGSTDTQYF. DNA of the CDR3: TGTGCCAGCAGTTACGAGACTAGCGGATCGACAGATACGCAGTATTTT.

This chain joins TRBV27 and TRBJ1-1, with a tentative D call TRBD1 (5 bases). Germline V lookup: CDR1 MNHEY, CDR2 SMNVEV (reference sequence). V was pared by 2 bases and J by 0 bases, with 16 bases between. This CDR3 region has 17 residues. For the CDR3, the DNA is TGTGCCAGCAGTTTAAGAGGTTTTCCAGGGATGAACACTGAAGCTTTCTTT. Translation gives CASSLRGFPGMNTEAFF.

This clone was counted a few times. CDR3 loop: CARSSHPGHRGGTGELFF. In DNA, the CDR3 is TGTGCCAGAAGCTCTCATCCGGGACATAGAGGGGGCACCGGGGAGCTGTTTTTT. This chain connects TRBV5-3 to TRBJ2-2; D is possibly TRBD1 (6 bases). TRBV5-3 falls under the ORF class, with uncertain function. The CDR3 spans 18 residues. V gave up 3 bases and J gave up 4 bases, with 22 bases separating them.

This sequence joins TRBV29-1 and TRBJ2-5, with 7 bases matching TRBD2. The V segment lost 4 bases and the J segment 5 bases; nucleotides outside the gene matches: 7. CDR3 size: 13 residues. Germline CDR1 and CDR2: SQVTM and ANQGSEA. The CDR3 loop reads CSVGGLGGETQYF. The CDR3 DNA sequence: TGCAGCGTTGGAGGCCTGGGAGGGGAGACCCAGTACTTC.

This clone was recorded once. The chain carries TRBV7-3 and TRBJ2-6; the D gene could be TRBD1 or TRBD2 (5 bases each). This CDR3 is 18 amino acids long. V lost 2 bases and J lost 1, with 15 bases in between. The germline CDR1 and CDR2 sequences are SGHTA and FQGTGA. The DNA for the CDR3 is TGTGCCAGCAGCTTATTCAGCGGAGAGGGGTCTGGGGCCAACGTCCTGACTTTC. This encodes CASSLFSGEGSGANVLTF.